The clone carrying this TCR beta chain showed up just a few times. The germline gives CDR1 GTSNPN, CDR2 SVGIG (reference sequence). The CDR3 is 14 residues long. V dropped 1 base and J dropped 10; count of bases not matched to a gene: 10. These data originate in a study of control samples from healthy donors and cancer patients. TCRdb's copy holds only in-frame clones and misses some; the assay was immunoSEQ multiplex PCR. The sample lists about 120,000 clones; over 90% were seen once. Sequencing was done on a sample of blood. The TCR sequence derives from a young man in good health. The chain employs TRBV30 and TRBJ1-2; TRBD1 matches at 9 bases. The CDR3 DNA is TGTGCCTGGAGTGCTTGGGACAGGGCGATGCACTACACCTTC. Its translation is CAWSAWDRAMHYTF.